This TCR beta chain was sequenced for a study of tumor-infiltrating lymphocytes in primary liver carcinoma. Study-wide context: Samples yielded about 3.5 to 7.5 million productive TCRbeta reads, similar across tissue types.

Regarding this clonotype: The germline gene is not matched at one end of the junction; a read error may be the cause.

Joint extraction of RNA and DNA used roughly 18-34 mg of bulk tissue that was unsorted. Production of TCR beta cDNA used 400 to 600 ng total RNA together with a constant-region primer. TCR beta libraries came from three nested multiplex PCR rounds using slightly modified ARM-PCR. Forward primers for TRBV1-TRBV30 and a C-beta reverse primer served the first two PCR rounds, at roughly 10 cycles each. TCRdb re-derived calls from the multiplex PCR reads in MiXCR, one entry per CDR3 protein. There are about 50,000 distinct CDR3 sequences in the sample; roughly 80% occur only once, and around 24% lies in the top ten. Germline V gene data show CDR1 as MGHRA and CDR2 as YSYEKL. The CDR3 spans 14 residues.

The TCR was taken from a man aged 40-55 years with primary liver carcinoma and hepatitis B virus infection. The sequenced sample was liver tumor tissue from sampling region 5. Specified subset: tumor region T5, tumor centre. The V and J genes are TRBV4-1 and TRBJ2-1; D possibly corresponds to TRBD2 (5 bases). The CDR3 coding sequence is TGCGGCAGCCTTATCCCGGGGTATGGCAATGAGCAGTTCTTC. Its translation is CGSLIPGYGNEQFF.